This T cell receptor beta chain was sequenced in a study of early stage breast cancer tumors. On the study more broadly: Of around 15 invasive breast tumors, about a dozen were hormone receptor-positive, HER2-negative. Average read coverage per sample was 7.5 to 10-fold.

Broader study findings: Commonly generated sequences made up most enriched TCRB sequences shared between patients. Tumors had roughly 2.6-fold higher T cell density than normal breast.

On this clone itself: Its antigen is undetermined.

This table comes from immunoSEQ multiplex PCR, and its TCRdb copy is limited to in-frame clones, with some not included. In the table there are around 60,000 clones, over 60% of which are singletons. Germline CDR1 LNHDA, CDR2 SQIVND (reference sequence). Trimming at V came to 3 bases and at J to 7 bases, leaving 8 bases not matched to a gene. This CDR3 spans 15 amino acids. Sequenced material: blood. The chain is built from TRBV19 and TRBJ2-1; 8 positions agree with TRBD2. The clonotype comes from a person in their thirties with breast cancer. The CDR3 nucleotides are TGTGCCAGTAGTATCCCCCCGGGAGGGTGGAATGAGCAGTTCTTC. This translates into CASSIPPGGWNEQFF.